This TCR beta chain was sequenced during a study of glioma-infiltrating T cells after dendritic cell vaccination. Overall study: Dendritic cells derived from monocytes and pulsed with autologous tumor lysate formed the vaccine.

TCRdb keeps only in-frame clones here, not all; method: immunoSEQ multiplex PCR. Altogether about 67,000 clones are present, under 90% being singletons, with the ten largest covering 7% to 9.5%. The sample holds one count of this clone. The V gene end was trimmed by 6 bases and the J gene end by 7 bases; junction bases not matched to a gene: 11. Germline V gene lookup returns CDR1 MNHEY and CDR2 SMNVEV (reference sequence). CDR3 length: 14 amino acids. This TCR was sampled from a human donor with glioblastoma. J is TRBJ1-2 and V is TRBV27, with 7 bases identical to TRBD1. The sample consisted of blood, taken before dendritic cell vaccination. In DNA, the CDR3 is TGTGCCAGCAGACCGTCGGGACAGACCTCTGGCTACACCTTC. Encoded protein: CASRPSGQTSGYTF.